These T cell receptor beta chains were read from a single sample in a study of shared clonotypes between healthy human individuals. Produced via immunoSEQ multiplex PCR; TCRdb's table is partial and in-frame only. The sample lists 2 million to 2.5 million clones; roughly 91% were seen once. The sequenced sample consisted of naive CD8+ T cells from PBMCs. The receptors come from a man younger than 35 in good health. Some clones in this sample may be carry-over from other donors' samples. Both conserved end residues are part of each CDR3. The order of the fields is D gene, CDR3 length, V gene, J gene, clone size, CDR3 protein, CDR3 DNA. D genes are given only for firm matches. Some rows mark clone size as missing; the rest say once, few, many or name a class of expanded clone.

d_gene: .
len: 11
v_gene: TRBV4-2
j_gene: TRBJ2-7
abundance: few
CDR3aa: CASGRPNEQYF
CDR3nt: TGTGCCAGCGGGCGGCCTAACGAGCAGTACTTC

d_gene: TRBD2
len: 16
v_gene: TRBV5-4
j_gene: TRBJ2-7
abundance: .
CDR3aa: CASSPGVGGRAQEQYF
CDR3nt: TGTGCCAGCAGCCCGGGCGTCGGCGGGAGGGCCCAAGAGCAGTACTTC

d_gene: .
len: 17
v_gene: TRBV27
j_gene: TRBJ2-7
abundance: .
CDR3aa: CASSPGAVDGSVYEQYF
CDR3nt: TGTGCCAGCAGTCCAGGGGCCGTCGACGGGAGTGTGTACGAGCAGTACTTC

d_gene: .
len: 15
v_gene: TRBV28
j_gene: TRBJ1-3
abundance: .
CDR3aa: CASSLWGDSGNTIYF
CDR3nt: TGTGCCAGCAGTTTATGGGGGGACTCTGGAAACACCATATATTTT

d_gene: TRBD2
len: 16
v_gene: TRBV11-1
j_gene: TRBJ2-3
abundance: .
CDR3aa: CASSLGAGRVADTQYF
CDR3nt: TGTGCCAGCAGCTTAGGAGCCGGGAGGGTAGCAGATACGCAGTATTTT

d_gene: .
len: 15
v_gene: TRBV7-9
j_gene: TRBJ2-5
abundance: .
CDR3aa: CASSLWRLVPETQYF
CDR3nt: TGTGCCAGCAGCTTATGGAGACTAGTCCCCGAGACCCAGTACTTC

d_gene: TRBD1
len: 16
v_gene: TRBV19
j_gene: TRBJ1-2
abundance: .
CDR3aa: CASTHFYGQGADGYTF
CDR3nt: TGTGCCAGTACCCATTTCTACGGACAGGGGGCGGACGGCTACACCTTC

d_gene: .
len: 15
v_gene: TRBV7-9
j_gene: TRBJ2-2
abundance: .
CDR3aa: CASSLADKNTGELFF
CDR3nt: TGTGCCAGCAGCTTAGCGGACAAGAACACCGGGGAGCTGTTTTTT

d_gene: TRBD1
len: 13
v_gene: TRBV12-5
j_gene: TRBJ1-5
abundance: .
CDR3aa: CASAGGRNQPQHF
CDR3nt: TGTGCTAGTGCAGGGGGTCGCAATCAGCCCCAGCATTTT

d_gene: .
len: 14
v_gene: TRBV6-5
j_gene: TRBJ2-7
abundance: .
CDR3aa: CASSYGPMRAEQYF
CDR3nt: TGTGCCAGCAGTTACGGCCCTATGAGGGCCGAGCAGTACTTC

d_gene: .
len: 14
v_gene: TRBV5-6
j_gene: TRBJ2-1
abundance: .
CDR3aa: CASSFGTPGNEQFF
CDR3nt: TGTGCCAGCAGCTTCGGGACTCCTGGCAATGAGCAGTTCTTC

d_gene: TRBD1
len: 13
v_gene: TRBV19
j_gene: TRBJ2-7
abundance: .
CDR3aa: CASSPTGIYEQYF
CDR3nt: TGTGCCAGTAGCCCGACAGGGATCTACGAGCAGTACTTC